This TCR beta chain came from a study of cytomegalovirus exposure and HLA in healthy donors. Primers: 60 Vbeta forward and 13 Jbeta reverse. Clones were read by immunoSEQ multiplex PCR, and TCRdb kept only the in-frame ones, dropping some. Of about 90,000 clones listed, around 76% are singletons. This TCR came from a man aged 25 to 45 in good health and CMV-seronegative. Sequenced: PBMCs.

The CDR3: CASSPGGEDPGKLFF. The CDR3 DNA reads as TGTGCCAGCAGCCCGGGGGGGGAGGATCCGGGAAAACTGTTTTTT. V usage is TRBV4-2 and J usage is TRBJ1-4, with D maybe TRBD1 (5 bases). Trimming took 4 bases from V and 10 from J, leaving 19 bases between them. This CDR3 spans 15 amino acids. The germline V gene has CDR1 LGHNA and CDR2 YNFKEQ.